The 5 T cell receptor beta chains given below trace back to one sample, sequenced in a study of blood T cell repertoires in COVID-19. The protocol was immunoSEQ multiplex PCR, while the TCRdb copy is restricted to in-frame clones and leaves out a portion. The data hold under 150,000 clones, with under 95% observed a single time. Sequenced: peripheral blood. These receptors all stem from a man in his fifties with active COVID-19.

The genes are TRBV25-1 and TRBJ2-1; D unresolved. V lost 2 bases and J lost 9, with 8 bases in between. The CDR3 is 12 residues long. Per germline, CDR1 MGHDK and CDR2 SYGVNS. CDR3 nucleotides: TGTGCCAGCAGTGAAGAACAGAGTGAGCAGTTCTTC. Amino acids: CASSEEQSEQFF.

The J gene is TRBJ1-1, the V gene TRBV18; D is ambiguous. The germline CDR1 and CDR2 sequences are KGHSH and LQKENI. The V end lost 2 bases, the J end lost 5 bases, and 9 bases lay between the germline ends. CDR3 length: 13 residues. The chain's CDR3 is CASSPGDRTEAFF. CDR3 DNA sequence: TGTGCCAGCTCACCAGGAGATAGGACTGAAGCTTTCTTT.

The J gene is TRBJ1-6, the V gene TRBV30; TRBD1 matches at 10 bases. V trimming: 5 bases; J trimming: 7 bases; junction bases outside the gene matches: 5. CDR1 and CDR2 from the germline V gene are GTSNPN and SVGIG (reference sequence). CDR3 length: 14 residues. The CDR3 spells CAWRRQGANSPLHF. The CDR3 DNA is TGTGCCTGGCGAAGACAGGGGGCAAATTCACCCCTCCACTTT.

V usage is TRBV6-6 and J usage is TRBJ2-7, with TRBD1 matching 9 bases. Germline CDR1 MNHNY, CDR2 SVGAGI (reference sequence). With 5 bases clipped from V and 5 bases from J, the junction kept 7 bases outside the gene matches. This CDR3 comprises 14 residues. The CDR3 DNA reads TGTGCCAGCAGTGCCGGGACAGGGCTAGACGAGCAGTACTTC. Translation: CASSAGTGLDEQYF.

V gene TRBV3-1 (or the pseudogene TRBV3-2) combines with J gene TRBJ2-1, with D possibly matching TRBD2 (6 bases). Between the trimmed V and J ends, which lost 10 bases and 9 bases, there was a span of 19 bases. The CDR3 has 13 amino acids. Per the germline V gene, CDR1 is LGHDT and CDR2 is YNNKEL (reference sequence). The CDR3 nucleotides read TGTGCCACCTTGGACACAACCGGGGGTGAGCAGTTCTTC. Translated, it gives CATLDTTGGEQFF.